The 27 T cell receptor beta chains below come from one sample, sequenced in a study of T cell responses to AZD1222 COVID-19 vaccine. The repertoire was sequenced with immunoSEQ multiplex PCR; TCRdb's copy has only in-frame clones and lacks some. This sample yields more than 140,000 clones, of which roughly 93% are seen a single time; less than 1% belongs to the top ten. Sequences were derived from peripheral blood, sampled on day 0 of MenACWY control vaccination. These TCRs come from an adult in good health.

This chain links TRBV12-3 or TRBV12-4 with TRBJ2-7; 7 nucleotides line up with TRBD1. This CDR3 comprises 13 residues. The J segment lost 2 bases and the V segment lost 7 bases, leaving 5 bases of the junction unmatched. CDR3: CASKFGTAYEQYF. The CDR3, as DNA: TGTGCCAGCAAATTCGGGACAGCCTACGAGCAGTACTTC.

The rearrangement joins TRBV5-1 to TRBJ1-2; 12 bases line up with TRBD1. The V and J ends lost 4 bases and 4 bases, in that order; junction bases with no gene match: 11. This CDR3 has 17 amino acids. Per the germline V gene, CDR1 is SGHRS and CDR2 is YFSETQ. The DNA of the CDR3 is TGCGCCAGCAGCCCGGCCGGGACAGGGGGCCGAGGCTATGGCTACACCTTC. Encoded protein: CASSPAGTGGRGYGYTF.

The genes are TRBV14 and TRBJ2-7; D uncertain. V was trimmed by 2 bases and J by 2 bases, leaving 10 bases between them. Germline CDR1 SGHDN, CDR2 FVKESK. This CDR3 comprises 14 residues. The CDR3 coding sequence is TGTGCCAGCAGCCAAAGGCCAGGACCCTACGAGCAGTACTTC. Encoded protein: CASSQRPGPYEQYF.

J is TRBJ1-2 and V is TRBV18; TRBD1 is a possible D gene (6 bases). Per the germline V gene, CDR1 is KGHSH and CDR2 is LQKENI. V lost 4 bases and J lost 6, with 15 bases in between. There are 14 residues in the CDR3. In DNA form, the CDR3 reads TGTGCCAGCTCACTATCACAGGGTCTCAATGGCTACACCTTC. It is translated as CASSLSQGLNGYTF.

This chain links TRBV7-8 with TRBJ1-6; 7 positions match TRBD1. Germline CDR1 SGHVS, CDR2 FQNEAQ. J lost 7 bases, V lost 3 bases, and 6 bases had no gene match. CDR3 length: 15 amino acids. The CDR3: CASSFEGARNSPLHF. The CDR3 region has the DNA TGTGCCAGCAGCTTTGAGGGGGCGCGAAATTCACCCCTCCACTTT.

In its sample, this clone was seen once. The chain uses TRBV5-1 and TRBJ1-2, with TRBD1 as a possible D gene (6 bases). The V gene's germline CDR1 is SGHRS and CDR2 YFSETQ. The CDR3 extends over 14 amino acids. Trimming took 0 bases from V and 5 from J, leaving 11 bases between them. As DNA, the CDR3 is TGCGCCAGCAGCTTGGAGGGACAAAGGTATGGCTACACCTTC. It is translated as CASSLEGQRYGYTF.

The chain uses TRBV11-2 and TRBJ2-3; the D gene is possibly TRBD1 (5 bases). Germline CDR1 reads SGHAT; CDR2 reads FQNNGV. V was trimmed by 1 base and J by 4 bases, leaving 6 bases between them. The CDR3 spans 13 residues. This chain's CDR3 is CASSLGRADTQYF. The CDR3 bases are TGTGCCAGCAGCTTAGGCAGGGCAGATACGCAGTATTTT.

This chain uses TRBV6-1 with TRBJ2-1; no clear D. The CDR3 spans 13 residues. Trimming removed 2 bases at V and 9 bases at J, with 11 bases between. Per germline, CDR1 MNHNS and CDR2 SASEGT. In nucleotides, the CDR3 is TGTGCCAGCAGTGAACAAGGGCTTCGTGAGCAGTTCTTC. It is translated as CASSEQGLREQFF.

This chain links TRBV14 with TRBJ1-2; no definite D call. Trimming stripped 5 bases from V and 8 bases from J, with 15 bases between. This CDR3 is 13 amino acids long. Per the germline V gene, CDR1 is SGHDN and CDR2 is FVKESK. CDR3 region: CASSGLRRGGYTF. CDR3 DNA sequence: TGTGCCAGCAGCGGGCTTCGTCGCGGGGGCTACACCTTC.

The chain uses TRBV11-1 and TRBJ1-4; D is undetermined. CDR3 length: 13 residues. Germline CDR1 reads SGHAT; CDR2 reads FQDESV (reference sequence). The V gene lost 5 bases and the J gene lost 4 bases, with 8 bases spanning the gap. This CDR3 is CASSRRYNEKLFF. The CDR3 region has the DNA TGTGCCAGCAGCCGACGGTATAATGAAAAACTGTTTTTT.

This clone was found once. This sequence joins TRBV3-1 (or the pseudogene TRBV3-2) and TRBJ2-3, with D hard to call. The CDR3 consists of 16 residues. The ends were cut back, 0 bases at V and 3 bases at J, with 13 bases in the middle. Germline CDR1 and CDR2: LGHDT and YNNKEL (reference sequence). CDR3 in DNA: TGTGCCAGCAGCCAAGAAGTTGGGTACGGGACAGATACGCAGTATTTT. It is translated as CASSQEVGYGTDTQYF.

V is TRBV15 and J is TRBJ2-7; D is unresolved. The CDR3 has 14 residues. V lost 0 bases and J lost 3, with 9 bases in between. Germline V gives CDR1 LNHNV, CDR2 YYDKDF (reference sequence). The CDR3, as DNA: TGTGCCACCAGCAGAGACCCCTCCAACTACGAGCAGTACTTC. It yields the protein CATSRDPSNYEQYF. The full variable domain, its missing parts supplied by reference TRBV15 and TRBJ2-7, is DAMVIQNPRYQVTQFGKPVTLSCSQTLNHNVMYWYQQKSSQAPKLLFHYYDKDFNNEADTPDNFQSRRPNTSFCFLDIRSPGLGDTAMYLCATSRDPSNYEQYFGPGTRLTVT.

This chain uses TRBV5-6 with TRBJ2-7; perhaps TRBD1 as D (6 bases). Trimming stripped 5 bases from V and 4 bases from J, with 13 bases between. The CDR3 runs 13 residues. Germline CDR1 reads SGHDT; CDR2 reads YYEEEE. CDR3 nucleotides: TGTGCCAGCAGGAACAGGGCGTCATACGAGCAGTACTTC. Translation gives CASRNRASYEQYF.

This chain connects TRBV19 to TRBJ1-5; perhaps TRBD1 as D (6 bases). This CDR3 is 13 amino acids long. Germline V gene data show CDR1 as LNHDA and CDR2 as SQIVND (reference sequence). Trimming left V 5 bases short and J 4 bases short, with 9 bases between. The CDR3 nucleotides are TGTGCCAGTAGTCAGCAGGGGAATCAGCCCCAGCATTTT. Translating gives CASSQQGNQPQHF. The complete variable domain, with remaining parts taken from reference TRBV19 and TRBJ1-5, reads DGGITQSPKYLFRKEGQNVTLSCEQNLNHDAMYWYRQDPGQGLRLIYYSQIVNDFQKGDIAEGYSVSREKKESFPLTVTSAQKNPTAFYLCASSQQGNQPQHFGDGTRLSIL.

The chain recombines TRBV10-3 with TRBJ1-2; D remains unclear. This CDR3 spans 13 amino acids. Between the trimmed V and J ends, which lost 7 bases and 1 base, there was a span of 10 bases. Germline CDR1 and CDR2: ENHRY and SYGVKD. CDR3 protein: CAITLANNYGYTF. The DNA of the CDR3 is TGTGCCATCACCCTTGCTAATAACTATGGCTACACCTTC.

CDR3 amino acids: CASSVSGEYNSPLHF. The CDR3 region has the DNA TGTGCCAGCAGCGTTTCCGGAGAATATAATTCACCCCTCCACTTT. The rearrangement joins TRBV9 to TRBJ1-6, with D unclear. V lost 2 bases to trimming and J lost 4 bases, with 10 bases between them. The CDR3 sequence is 15 residues long. CDR1 is SGDLS, CDR2 YYNGEE, per germline.

The chain combines TRBV6-1 with TRBJ2-2; D gene ambiguous. Germline V gives CDR1 MNHNS, CDR2 SASEGT. The CDR3 is 14 residues long. V gave up 3 bases and J gave up 3 bases, with 8 bases separating them. The CDR3 nucleotides read TGTGCCAGCAGTGAGGCTGGTGACACCGGGGAGCTGTTTTTT. This translates into CASSEAGDTGELFF.

J is TRBJ2-3 and V is TRBV29-1; D uncertain. The CDR3 consists of 13 residues. V lost 0 bases and J lost 4, with 8 bases in between. The germline CDR1 and CDR2 sequences are SQVTM and ANQGSEA. CDR3 sequence reads: CSVEDSPPDTQYF. CDR3 DNA: TGCAGCGTTGAAGATTCCCCCCCAGATACGCAGTATTTT.

The rearrangement uses TRBV5-1 and TRBJ1-4; D is uncertain. The CDR3 covers 15 residues. Germline CDR1 reads SGHRS; CDR2 reads YFSETQ. Trimming cost V 4 bases and J 2 bases, with 12 bases left between them. CDR3 DNA sequence: TGCGCCAGCAGCGTCCTCGGGGTCACTAATGAAAAACTGTTTTTT. Amino acids: CASSVLGVTNEKLFF.

V is TRBV7-3 and J is TRBJ2-3; D may be TRBD2 (5 bases). The CDR3 totals 15 residues. The V end lost 3 bases, the J end lost 5 bases, and 15 bases lay between the germline ends. From germline, CDR1 is SGHTA and CDR2 FQGTGA. CDR3 region: CASSLDLPEGDTQYF. The CDR3 bases are TGTGCCAGCAGCTTGGACCTCCCAGAGGGAGATACGCAGTATTTT.

This clone was seen a single time. The genes are TRBV6-2 or TRBV6-3 and TRBJ2-7; TRBD1 matches at 9 bases. J gave up 6 bases and V 0 bases, and 15 bases lay outside the gene matches. The CDR3 totals 18 residues. Germline V lookup: CDR1 MNHEY, CDR2 SVGEGT. The CDR3 DNA follows: TGTGCCAGCAGTTACTCCCTTTTAACAGGGGGCGATACGGGCGAGCAGTACTTC. This codes for CASSYSLLTGGDTGEQYF.

The V and J genes are TRBV9 and TRBJ2-2, with D tentatively TRBD2 (6 bases). V was cut by 4 bases and J by 7 bases, with 17 bases left in between. CDR3 length: 15 residues. CDR1 SGDLS and CDR2 YYNGEE come from the germline V gene. The CDR3 nucleotides are TGTGCCAGCAGCAACTTAGCGGATGGCAGCGGGGAGCTGTTTTTT. Translating gives CASSNLADGSGELFF.

V is TRBV4-3 and J is TRBJ2-6; D gene unclear. Germline V lookup: CDR1 LGHNA, CDR2 YSLEER. The CDR3 sequence is 18 residues long. The V end was cut by 4 bases, the J end by 0 bases, with 16 bases between. CDR3 sequence reads: CASSPKKPGVSGANVLTF. CDR3 DNA sequence: TGCGCCAGCAGCCCAAAGAAACCCGGTGTCTCTGGGGCCAACGTCCTGACTTTC.

CDR3 protein: CASSPPAGPSYEQYF. DNA of the CDR3: TGTGCCAGCTCACCACCGGCAGGGCCATCCTACGAGCAGTACTTC. V is TRBV18 and J is TRBJ2-7; D possibly corresponds to TRBD1 (5 bases). This CDR3 has 15 amino acids. The V gene's germline CDR1 is KGHSH and CDR2 LQKENI. The V gene lost 0 bases and the J gene lost 1 base, with 10 bases spanning the gap.

The V gene is TRBV28, the J gene TRBJ1-1, with 11 bases lining up with TRBD1. Germline CDR1 reads MDHEN; CDR2 reads SYDVKM. This CDR3 is 12 amino acids long. V lost 11 bases and J lost 4; bases outside the gene matches: 3. CDR3 in amino acids: CAGQGAGTEAFF. In DNA, the CDR3 is TGTGCCGGACAGGGGGCCGGCACTGAAGCTTTCTTT.

The chain carries TRBV5-1 and TRBJ1-2; D is possibly TRBD1 (5 bases). CDR1 and CDR2 (germline): SGHRS, YFSETQ. Trimming stripped 3 bases from V and 13 bases from J, with 10 bases between. CDR3 length: 10 amino acids. CDR3 protein: CASSSRVGTF. The CDR3 bases are TGCGCCAGCAGCTCCAGGGTAGGCACCTTC.

As DNA, the CDR3 is TGCGCCAGCAGTCCGGGACATGGGAATTCACCCCTCCACTTT. Translating gives CASSPGHGNSPLHF. V usage is TRBV5-1 and J usage is TRBJ1-6; a weak D match, TRBD1 (6 bases). The CDR3 loop spans 14 amino acids. The germline CDR1 and CDR2 sequences are SGHRS and YFSETQ. Trimming left V 5 bases short and J 7 bases short, with 13 bases between. Complete variable domain (other parts from reference TRBV5-1 and TRBJ1-6): KAGVTQTPRYLIKTRGQQVTLSCSPISGHRSVSWYQQTPGQGLQFLFEYFSETQRNKGNFPGRFSGRQFSNSRSEMNVSTLELGDSALYLCASSPGHGNSPLHFGNGTRLTVT.